Listed below are T cell receptor beta chains from one sample, sequenced in a study of response to subunit inactivated influenza vaccine. Each CDR3 protein is one row after TCRdb ran MiXCR on the RT-PCR reads. Of about 700,000 distinct CDR3 sequences in the sample, approximately 13% were seen once. The specimen was PBMCs from blood, collected roughly 15 days before vaccination. These receptors all stem from a man aged 45-65 years who received an inactivated influenza vaccine. Each CDR3 is given with its conserved first and last residue. A D gene is named only where the DNA matches it firmly. Size is omitted from some rows. Given values are once, few, many or a class for expanded clones.

size	V	D	J	CDR3	DNA
-	TRBV4-3	-	TRBJ1-2	CASSQAQGRPYGYTF	TGCGCCAGCAGCCAAGCGCAGGGGCGTCCCTATGGCTACACCTTC
few	TRBV11-2	TRBD2	TRBJ2-1	CASSPRLSGTNEQFF	TGTGCCAGCAGCCCCCGTCTCAGCGGGACTAATGAGCAGTTCTTC
few	TRBV5-1	-	TRBJ2-5	CASSFRTGETQYF	TGCGCCAGCAGCTTCAGGACGGGGGAGACCCAGTACTTC
few	TRBV11-2	-	TRBJ2-3	CASTPFLLAFGTDTQYF	TGTGCCAGCACCCCCTTCCTCCTAGCGTTCGGCACAGATACGCAGTATTTT
-	TRBV5-5	TRBD1	TRBJ2-7	CASSWDRRSYEQYF	TGTGCCAGCAGCTGGGACAGGCGATCCTACGAGCAGTACTTC
many	TRBV7-2	-	TRBJ2-1	CASSLTGDPYNEQFF	TGTGCCAGCAGCTTAACGGGGGACCCTTACAATGAGCAGTTCTTC
-	TRBV5-1	TRBD2	TRBJ2-5	CASSLLSSGSAETQYF	TGCGCCAGCAGCTTACTTTCTAGCGGGTCGGCGGAGACCCAGTACTTC
many	TRBV7-9	TRBD1	TRBJ2-5	CASTLSGQGEKTQYF	TGTGCCAGCACCCTTTCGGGACAGGGTGAAAAGACCCAGTACTTC
-	TRBV30	TRBD1	TRBJ1-5	CAWSVGRGRFSNQPQHF	TGTGCCTGGAGTGTGGGCAGGGGGAGATTCAGCAATCAGCCCCAGCATTTT
few	TRBV7-2	-	TRBJ2-7	CASSLASLTGSGEQYF	TGTGCCAGCAGCTTAGCCTCCCTGACAGGTTCGGGGGAGCAGTACTTC
few	TRBV7-9	TRBD1	TRBJ1-2	CASSLAGQVSGYTF	TGTGCCAGCAGCTTAGCGGGACAGGTTTCTGGCTACACCTTC
few	TRBV20-1	-	TRBJ2-1	CSARGQRGLNEQFF	TGCAGTGCTAGAGGGCAAAGAGGGTTGAATGAGCAGTTCTTC
few	TRBV29-1	-	TRBJ1-5	CSVGAYGGQPQHF	TGCAGCGTTGGGGCCTACGGCGGTCAGCCCCAGCATTTT
many	TRBV29-1	TRBD1	TRBJ2-7	CSARGQTSYEQYF	TGCAGCGCGAGGGGACAGACTTCCTACGAGCAGTACTTC
-	TRBV6-4	-	TRBJ2-5	CASSDSEGGPETQYF	TGTGCCAGCAGTGACTCGGAGGGGGGGCCGGAGACCCAGTACTTC
many	TRBV4-3	TRBD1	TRBJ2-3	CASSQGVLGTGGLTQYF	TGCGCCAGCAGCCAAGGGGTTTTAGGGACAGGGGGTTTGACGCAGTATTTT
few	TRBV2	-	TRBJ2-1	CASSETGTSYNEQFF	TGTGCCAGCAGTGAAACTGGCACCTCCTACAATGAGCAGTTCTTC
-	TRBV7-9	-	TRBJ1-1	CASSLGGTDYTEAFF	TGTGCCAGCAGCTTAGGTGGGACGGATTACACTGAAGCTTTCTTT
-	TRBV6-1	-	TRBJ2-7	CASSENWRGRSSYEQYF	TGTGCCAGCAGTGAAAATTGGCGAGGAAGGAGCTCCTACGAGCAGTACTTC
-	TRBV20-1	TRBD1	TRBJ2-2	CSARRTGGSTGELFF	TGCAGTGCTAGAAGGACAGGGGGGAGCACCGGGGAGCTGTTTTTT
few	TRBV20-1	TRBD1	TRBJ1-5	CSAPLPGGNNQPQHF	TGCAGTGCCCCATTGCCAGGGGGGAACAATCAGCCCCAGCATTTT
-	TRBV5-1	TRBD1	TRBJ1-2	CASSLGPGQTNYGYTF	TGCGCCAGCAGCTTGGGCCCGGGACAGACTAACTATGGCTACACCTTC
few	TRBV9	-	TRBJ1-6	CASSRGDSPLHF	TGTGCCAGCAGCCGTGGAGATTCACCCCTCCACTTT
-	TRBV3-1	-	TRBJ2-6	CASSQGGTGANVLTF	TGTGCCAGCAGCCAGGGGGGTACAGGGGCCAACGTCCTGACTTTC
few	TRBV11-2	TRBD2	TRBJ2-7	CASSSLAGVGYEQYF	TGTGCCAGCAGCTCCTTAGCGGGGGTAGGGTACGAGCAGTACTTC
few	TRBV12-3/TRBV12-4	-	TRBJ2-5	CASSFSGLETQYF	TGTGCCAGCAGTTTTTCTGGGCTCGAGACCCAGTACTTC
few	TRBV5-1	-	TRBJ2-7	CASSLASGLKSYEQYF	TGCGCCAGCAGCTTGGCCTCAGGCTTGAAGTCCTACGAGCAGTACTTC
many	TRBV11-2	-	TRBJ2-7	CASSTGTLYEQYF	TGTGCCAGCAGCACCGGGACGCTCTACGAGCAGTACTTC